A selection of T cell receptor beta chains follows, all from one sample in a study of blood T cells in healthy people across ages. Each CDR3 protein is one row after TCRdb ran MiXCR on the 5' RACE reads. The sample has 850,000 to 1,000,000 distinct CDR3 sequences, roughly 50% seen once; the top ten hold roughly 12%. Sequencing was performed on blood. Receptor source: a man in his thirties or forties in good health. The CDR3 runs from the conserved cysteine through the conserved F or W. A D gene is named only where the DNA matches it firmly. The size field is filled for only some rows; it gives once, few, many or a size class.

j_call	v_call	d_call	clone_size	cdr3_nt	cdr3_aa
TRBJ2-1	TRBV9	.	many	TGTGCCAGCAGCGGGGCCCTCAATGAGCAGTTCTTC	CASSGALNEQFF
TRBJ2-1	TRBV4-2	.	few	TGTGCCAGCAGCCAAGTACACAATGAGCAGTTCTTC	CASSQVHNEQFF
TRBJ2-3	TRBV28	.	few	TGTGCCAGCACCCCCCAGGGGACCCGGGTGTTAACAGATACGCAGTATTTT	CASTPQGTRVLTDTQYF
TRBJ1-4	TRBV6-6	.	.	TGTGCCAGCAGTGACCCAAAGGGTGGTGAAAAACTGTTTTTT	CASSDPKGGEKLFF
TRBJ2-3	TRBV6-2/TRBV6-3	TRBD1	many	TGTGCCAGCAGCTCCGGGACAGGGGAGACAGATACGCAGTATTTT	CASSSGTGETDTQYF
TRBJ2-3	TRBV3-1	TRBD1	.	TGTGCCAGCAGCCAGATAAGGACAGGGAGGACAGATACGCAGTATTTT	CASSQIRTGRTDTQYF
TRBJ1-1	TRBV5-1	.	.	TGCGCCAGCAGCTCGGACAGTATGTTCCCTGAAGCTTTCTTT	CASSSDSMFPEAFF
TRBJ2-1	TRBV12-3/TRBV12-4	.	few	TGTGCCTGCAGGGGTAGGAATGAGCAGTTCTTC	CACRGRNEQFF
TRBJ2-7	TRBV28	.	few	TGTGCCAGCAGTCACCCCGGGGGTTGGTACGAGCAGTACTTC	CASSHPGGWYEQYF
TRBJ2-1	TRBV20-1	.	.	TGCAGTGCTAGTCACAATGAGCAGTTCTTC	CSASHNEQFF
TRBJ2-1	TRBV20-1	TRBD2	.	TGCAGTGCCCCTACCGGGGGGTGGAATGAGCAGTTCTTC	CSAPTGGWNEQFF
TRBJ2-1	TRBV5-1	.	few	TGCGCCAGCAGCTTGGGGGAATCCCGTGAGCAGTTCTTC	CASSLGESREQFF
TRBJ2-7	TRBV27	.	few	TGTGCCAGCAGTGAGGCCCTAAGGTACGAGCAGTACTTC	CASSEALRYEQYF
TRBJ2-5	TRBV28	.	few	TGTGCCAGCAGTTTAGTCCTCGGGTTGAGAGAGACCCAGTACTTC	CASSLVLGLRETQYF
TRBJ2-3	TRBV20-1	.	.	TGCAGTGCCCCCGGACGAGGGGTAGGGCCGAGTCCAGATACGCAGTATTTT	CSAPGRGVGPSPDTQYF
TRBJ2-7	TRBV7-2	.	.	TGTGCCAGCAGCTTAGGGGGGGGCAGGGCCTCCTACGAGCAGTACTTC	CASSLGGGRASYEQYF
TRBJ1-1	TRBV28	TRBD1	.	TGTGCCAGCAGCCTATTGCTCGGGGACAGGGACACTGAAGCTTTCTTT	CASSLLLGDRDTEAFF
TRBJ1-2	TRBV9	TRBD1	.	TGTGCCAGCAGCCCGAGGGGGCCTGGAGACTCTAACTATGGCTACACCTTC	CASSPRGPGDSNYGYTF
TRBJ1-5	TRBV12-3/TRBV12-4	.	.	TGTGCCAGCAGTTCAGAGGCAGGCAATCAGCCCCAGCATTTT	CASSSEAGNQPQHF
TRBJ2-7	TRBV29-1	.	many	TGCAGCGTTGAACTGACAGGGAGGGACGAGCAGTACTTC	CSVELTGRDEQYF
TRBJ2-7	TRBV5-1	.	.	TGCGCCAGCAGCTTTGAGCCCAGGAGCTCCTACGAGCAGTACTTC	CASSFEPRSSYEQYF
TRBJ1-2	TRBV7-9	TRBD1	.	TGTGCCAGCAGCTCCCGTCCCGGGACAGAATACTATGGCTACACCTTC	CASSSRPGTEYYGYTF
TRBJ2-1	TRBV6-5	.	.	TGTGCCGGCCTGAAAGCAGGGAGAAACAATGAGCAGTTCTTC	CAGLKAGRNNEQFF
TRBJ2-5	TRBV29-1	.	.	TGCAGCGCCTGGAGGGCGGCAGCACCCAGCCAAGAGACCCAGTACTTC	CSAWRAAAPSQETQYF
TRBJ2-1	TRBV2	.	.	TGTGCCAACATTTCGGGGAATGAGCAGTTCTTC	CANISGNEQFF
TRBJ2-7	TRBV28	.	.	TGTGCCAGCAGAGGTGTCTCCTACGAGCAGTACTTC	CASRGVSYEQYF
TRBJ2-7	TRBV27	.	.	TGTGCCAGCAGTTGGAGGGGCCAGGTCTACGAGCAGTACTTC	CASSWRGQVYEQYF